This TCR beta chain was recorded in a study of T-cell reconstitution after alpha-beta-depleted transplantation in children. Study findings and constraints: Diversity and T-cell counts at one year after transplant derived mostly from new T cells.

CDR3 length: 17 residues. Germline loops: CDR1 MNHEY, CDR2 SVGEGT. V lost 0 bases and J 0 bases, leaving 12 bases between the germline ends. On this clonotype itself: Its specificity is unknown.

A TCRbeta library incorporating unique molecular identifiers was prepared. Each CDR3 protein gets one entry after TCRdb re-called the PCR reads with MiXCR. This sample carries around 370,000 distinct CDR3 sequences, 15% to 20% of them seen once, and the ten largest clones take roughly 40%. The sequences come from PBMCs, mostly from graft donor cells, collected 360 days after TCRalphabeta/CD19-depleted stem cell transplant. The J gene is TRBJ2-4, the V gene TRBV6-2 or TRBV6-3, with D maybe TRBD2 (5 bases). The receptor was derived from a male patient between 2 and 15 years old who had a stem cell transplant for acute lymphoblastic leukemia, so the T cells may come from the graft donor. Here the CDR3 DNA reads TGTGCCAGCAGTTACTCGGAAAGCGGACTAGCCAAAAACATTCAGTACTTC. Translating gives CASSYSESGLAKNIQYF.